Given below is one T cell receptor (beta chain) in context. Its cognate antigen is unknown. Use of 60 Vbeta and 13 Jbeta primers characterized the PCR. The table came from immunoSEQ multiplex PCR; TCRdb's copy has only in-frame clones and leaves some out. The table has 150,000 or so clones, 70% to 80% seen once. This specimen belongs to a study of cytomegalovirus exposure and HLA in healthy donors. General study results and limits: Association with HLA alleles at 0.05 false discovery rate was found for about 17,000 TCR beta sequences in a later analysis. An analysis done earlier found most TCR beta V segments productive about 90% or about 30% of the time.

The sample was PBMCs. This receptor was taken from a young man in good health and CMV-seropositive.

The CDR3 sequence is CASSGQGNSPLHF. Here the CDR3 DNA reads TGTGCCAGCAGTGGGCAGGGTAATTCACCCCTCCACTTT. The V and J genes are TRBV2 and TRBJ1-6; D might be TRBD1 (5 bases). Per the germline V gene, CDR1 is SNHLY and CDR2 is FYNNEI. The CDR3 runs to 13 residues. V dropped 4 bases and J dropped 6 bases, with 7 bases sitting between them.